The 28 T cell receptor beta chains listed next were all sequenced from one sample in a study of CD8 T cells in Susac syndrome. A quantity of about 0.5 to 1 ug RNA underwent reverse transcription using random hexamers. TCRdb passed the immunoSEQ multiplex PCR reads through MiXCR, listing each CDR3 protein once. The top ten hold approximately 0.18% of the sample, which has some 130,000 distinct CDR3 sequences, approximately 95% seen once. The sequencing input was CD8+ T cells from PBMCs. The source is a human donor with Susac syndrome.

V usage is TRBV3-1 and J usage is TRBJ2-5; 8 nucleotides align to TRBD2. The CDR3 contains 15 residues. V shed 4 bases, J shed 2 bases, and the junction held 6 bases outside the gene matches. The germline gives CDR1 LGHDT, CDR2 YNNKEL (reference sequence). CDR3 protein: CASSPIGGDQETQYF. The CDR3 bases are TGTGCCAGCAGCCCGATCGGGGGGGATCAAGAGACCCAGTACTTC.

This clonotype was recorded once. V is TRBV9 and J is TRBJ1-3; D call uncertain. CDR3 size: 14 residues. Germline values: CDR1 SGDLS, CDR2 YYNGEE. The V and J ends lost 3 bases and 4 bases respectively, with 11 bases between them. The CDR3 nucleotides are TGTGCCAGCAGCGACCTCGGCTGGGGAAACACCATATATTTT. Translation: CASSDLGWGNTIYF.

This rearrangement joins TRBV12-5 to TRBJ1-5; D may be TRBD1 (5 bases). Trimming took off 0 bases at V and 0 bases at J, with 12 bases between the two ends. This CDR3 spans 17 amino acids. Germline CDR1 LGHNT, CDR2 FRNRAP. The DNA of the CDR3 is TGTGCTAGTGGTTTGGTACGAGAAGGGGCTAGCAATCAGCCCCAGCATTTT. Its translation: CASGLVREGASNQPQHF.

The chain has TRBV10-3 and TRBJ2-3, with D perhaps TRBD1 or TRBD2 (5 bases each). The ends were cut back, 6 bases at V and 2 bases at J, with 15 bases in the middle. The CDR3 is 15 amino acids. Germline loops: CDR1 ENHRY, CDR2 SYGVKD. The CDR3 loop reads CAIRPDGAFTDTQYF. The CDR3 DNA sequence: TGTGCCATCAGACCGGACGGGGCCTTCACAGATACGCAGTATTTT.

J is TRBJ2-3 and V is TRBV18, with unresolved D. Germline CDR1 KGHSH, CDR2 LQKENI. V dropped 0 bases and J dropped 11 bases, with 9 bases sitting between them. The CDR3 covers 12 residues. CDR3 bases: TGTGCCAGCTCACCACCTACTGTGAGGCAGTATTTT. Translated: CASSPPTVRQYF.

The V call is TRBV12-3 or TRBV12-4, the J call TRBJ1-1, with D possibly being TRBD1 (5 bases). Trimming removed 0 bases at V and 6 bases at J, with 5 bases between. The length of the CDR3 is 12 residues. CDR3 DNA: TGTGCCAGCAGTTTAGCGGGACCTGAAGCTTTCTTT. Amino acids: CASSLAGPEAFF.

This chain connects TRBV28 to TRBJ2-7; D gene unclear. Trimming took off 2 bases at V and 2 bases at J, with 13 bases between the two ends. The CDR3 is 15 residues long. From germline, CDR1 is MDHEN and CDR2 SYDVKM. For the CDR3, the DNA is TGTGCCAGCAGTTTACAGCGCTTGCCTACCTACGAGCAGTACTTC. Its protein is CASSLQRLPTYEQYF.

This clonotype was observed once. V usage is TRBV20-1 and J usage is TRBJ2-7, with unresolved D. This CDR3 has 13 amino acids. Germline assignment: CDR1 DFQATT and CDR2 SNEGSKA (reference sequence). Trimming shortened V by 0 bases and J by 1 base, and 7 bases separated the two germline ends. The CDR3 nucleotides read TGCAGTGCTAGAGATCTCCTATCCTACGAGCAGTACTTC. Its protein is CSARDLLSYEQYF.

The rearrangement joins TRBV2 to TRBJ2-7; TRBD1 matches 8 bases. Germline V CDR1 and CDR2: SNHLY, FYNNEI. V trimming: 6 bases; J trimming: 2 bases; junction bases outside the gene matches: 6. This CDR3 has 14 amino acids. CDR3 bases: TGTGCCAGCAGCTCCGACAGGGGTACCTACGAGCAGTACTTC. This encodes CASSSDRGTYEQYF.

The CDR3 DNA is TGTGCCAGCGTCGGGAGTTGGGTTTTAGCGGCCTACGAGCAGTACTTC. It translates to CASVGSWVLAAYEQYF. The chain combines TRBV6-2 or TRBV6-3 with TRBJ2-7; D is perhaps TRBD2 (6 bases). The CDR3 length is 16 residues. The V gene's germline CDR1 is MNHEY and CDR2 SVGEGT. V was clipped by 8 bases and J by 2 bases, with 22 bases between them.

The V call is TRBV13, the J call TRBJ2-7; possibly TRBD2 for D (5 bases). From germline, CDR1 is PRHDT and CDR2 FYEKMQ (reference sequence). This CDR3 has 13 residues. The V gene lost 8 bases and the J gene lost 7 bases, with 18 bases spanning the gap. The CDR3 nucleotides read TGTGCCAGCGGTAAAGGGCGCGGGTGGGAGCAGTACTTC. Translated: CASGKGRGWEQYF. Supplemented by reference TRBV13 and TRBJ2-7, the full variable domain reads AAGVIQSPRHLIKEKRETATLKCYPIPRHDTVYWYQQGPGQDPQFLISFYEKMQSDKGSIPDRFSAQQFSDYHSELNMSSLELGDSALYFCASGKGRGWEQYFGPGTRLTVT.

This sequence joins TRBV7-3 and TRBJ1-2, with 7 bases lining up with TRBD1. The CDR3 totals 13 residues. Germline lookup yields CDR1 SGHTA and CDR2 FQGTGA. V dropped 6 bases and J dropped 6; count of bases not matched to a gene: 7. The DNA for the CDR3 is TGTGCCAGCAGTCCAGGGGGTGGCGATGGCTACACCTTC. It translates to CASSPGGGDGYTF.

CDR3 sequence reads: CASSYFGGTSYEQYF. CDR3 sequence (DNA): TGTGCCAGCAGTTACTTCGGGGGGACCTCCTACGAGCAGTACTTC. The chain joins TRBV6-5 to TRBJ2-7; 7 bases agree with TRBD2. This CDR3 spans 15 amino acids. Germline V gives CDR1 MNHEY, CDR2 SVGAGI. V dropped 1 base and J dropped 0; count of bases not matched to a gene: 3.

The chain recombines TRBV14 with TRBJ1-1; D not resolved. Per the germline V gene, CDR1 is SGHDN and CDR2 is FVKESK. V lost 0 bases and J 7 bases, leaving 9 bases between the germline ends. CDR3 length: 13 amino acids. In nucleotides, the CDR3 is TGTGCCAGCAGCCAAGACCCCGGCTTTGAAGCTTTCTTT. It encodes CASSQDPGFEAFF.

The CDR3, as DNA: TGTGCCAGCAGTTTACTGGGGCCGAGTTACGGCTACACCTTC. Encoded protein: CASSLLGPSYGYTF. This chain joins TRBV12-3 or TRBV12-4 and TRBJ1-2; possible D gene TRBD1, 5 bases. The CDR3 sequence is 14 residues long. V was shortened by 2 bases and J by 8 bases, with 15 bases between the two germline ends.

V is TRBV12-3 or TRBV12-4 and J is TRBJ1-1; possible D gene TRBD1, 5 bases. This CDR3 has 11 amino acids. The V end lost 6 bases, the J end lost 6 bases, and 8 bases lay between the germline ends. CDR3 DNA: TGTGCCAGCAGCCAGGGCCCTGAAGCTTTCTTT. It is translated as CASSQGPEAFF.

The gene calls are TRBV6-2 or TRBV6-3 and TRBJ1-5, with 9 bases aligning to TRBD1. V lost 5 bases, J lost 5 bases, and 13 bases stayed unmatched. The germline CDR1 and CDR2 sequences are MNHEY and SVGEGT. This CDR3 has 17 amino acids. This CDR3 is CASSRRDRVSVDQPQHF. The DNA of the CDR3 is TGTGCCAGCAGTCGCCGGGACAGGGTCAGTGTGGATCAGCCCCAGCATTTT.

V and J are TRBV4-1 and TRBJ2-1; 12 bases are a match to TRBD2. Trimming cost V 1 base and J 10 bases; bases outside gene matches: 5. Germline V gene data show CDR1 as MGHRA and CDR2 as YSYEKL. This CDR3 is built from 15 residues. The CDR3: CASSQALAGGDEQFF. Written as DNA, the CDR3 is TGCGCCAGCAGCCAAGCCCTAGCGGGAGGGGACGAGCAGTTCTTC.

V and J are TRBV7-8 and TRBJ1-1, with TRBD1 identical over 7 bases. This CDR3 has 15 amino acids. CDR1 is SGHVS, CDR2 FQNEAQ, per germline. Trimming took 2 bases from V and 0 from J; bases not matched to a gene: 3. CDR3 DNA: TGTGCCAGCAGCTTATGGGGACAGATGAACACTGAAGCTTTCTTT. Translating gives CASSLWGQMNTEAFF.

In this sample, this clonotype turned up once. This rearrangement joins TRBV12-3 or TRBV12-4 to TRBJ2-5; a weak D match, TRBD2 (6 bases). The CDR3 covers 18 residues. V dropped 3 bases and J dropped 1 base, with 21 bases sitting between them. For the CDR3, the DNA is TGTGCCAGCAGTTTGGAGGTTTCCTCAGACGGGAGCCAAGAGACCCAGTACTTC. It yields the protein CASSLEVSSDGSQETQYF.

V and J are TRBV13 and TRBJ1-2, with TRBD1 as a possible D gene (6 bases). Germline loops: CDR1 PRHDT, CDR2 FYEKMQ (reference sequence). This CDR3 region has 16 residues. V gave up 4 bases and J gave up 2 bases, with 17 bases separating them. Here the CDR3 reads CASSSDRTDPNYGYTF. CDR3 sequence (DNA): TGTGCCAGCAGCTCCGACAGGACGGACCCAAACTATGGCTACACCTTC. The full variable domain, in which reference TRBV13 and TRBJ1-2 provide the parts outside the CDR3, is AAGVIQSPRHLIKEKRETATLKCYPIPRHDTVYWYQQGPGQDPQFLISFYEKMQSDKGSIPDRFSAQQFSDYHSELNMSSLELGDSALYFCASSSDRTDPNYGYTFGSGTRLTVV.

The rearrangement uses TRBV7-2 and TRBJ1-1; a possible D gene is TRBD1 (5 bases). CDR1 SGHTA and CDR2 FQGNSA come from the germline V gene. The CDR3 is made up of 15 amino acids. The V and J ends lost 3 bases and 3 bases respectively, with 14 bases between them. CDR3 in amino acids: CASSLTVLADTEAFF. The CDR3 DNA reads TGTGCCAGCAGCTTGACAGTCCTGGCGGACACTGAAGCTTTCTTT. Looking up the rest from reference TRBV7-2 and TRBJ1-1 gives the full variable domain: GAGVSQSPSNKVTEKGKDVELRCDPISGHTALYWYRQSLGQGLEFLIYFQGNSAPDKSGLPSDRFSAERTGGSVSTLTIQRTQQEDSAVYLCASSLTVLADTEAFFGQGTRLTVV.

The gene calls are TRBV28 and TRBJ2-1; possibly TRBD2 for D (5 bases). Trimming pared 10 bases from V and 0 bases from J, leaving 10 bases between. In germline, CDR1 is MDHEN, CDR2 SYDVKM. CDR3 size: 13 residues. CDR3 nucleotide sequence: TGTGCCACATTGGGGAGCTCCTACAATGAGCAGTTCTTC. It translates to CATLGSSYNEQFF. Drawing the rest from reference TRBV28 and TRBJ2-1, the complete variable domain is DVKVTQSSRYLVKRTGEKVFLECVQDMDHENMFWYRQDPGLGLRLIYFSYDVKMKEKGDIPEGYSVSREKKERFSLILESASTNQTSMYLCATLGSSYNEQFFGPGTRLTVL.

V is TRBV24-1 and J is TRBJ1-1; unclear D gene. This CDR3 spans 11 amino acids. CDR1 is KGHDR, CDR2 SFDVKD, per germline. V shed 8 bases and J shed 5 bases, with 8 bases lying between them. Here the CDR3 reads CATMKGTEAFF. The CDR3, as DNA: TGTGCCACCATGAAGGGTACTGAAGCTTTCTTT.

J is TRBJ1-2 and V is TRBV27; 8 positions agree with TRBD1. The CDR3 totals 17 residues. Trimming took 1 base from V and 3 from J; bases not matched to a gene: 10. Germline V gene sequence: CDR1 MNHEY, CDR2 SMNVEV (reference sequence). CDR3 in DNA: TGTGCCAGCAGTTTATATCCGGGGTGGGGACAGGACTATGGCTACACCTTC. Protein product: CASSLYPGWGQDYGYTF.

CDR3 sequence (DNA): TGTGCCAGCTCCCTTGGGGATCCTGAAGCTTTCTTT. This codes for CASSLGDPEAFF. The rearrangement links TRBV12-3 or TRBV12-4 to TRBJ1-1; D not resolved. V lost 8 bases, J lost 6 bases, and 13 bases lay in between. The CDR3 length is 12 residues.

The chain carries TRBV27 and TRBJ1-2; D is unresolved. The CDR3 runs 13 residues. Germline CDR1 reads MNHEY; CDR2 reads SMNVEV (reference sequence). V dropped 3 bases and J dropped 2 bases, with 7 bases sitting between them. The CDR3 DNA reads as TGTGCCAGCAGTTTTGGAGCGAACTATGGCTACACCTTC. Residues: CASSFGANYGYTF.

The V gene is TRBV10-2, the J gene TRBJ2-7; weak D call: TRBD1 (6 bases). The CDR3 loop spans 20 amino acids. Trimming shortened V by 6 bases and J by 2 bases, and 32 bases separated the two germline ends. Germline lookup yields CDR1 WSHSY and CDR2 SAAADI. CDR3 nucleotides: TGCGCCAGCAGGAACCTTGTTCCTCAGCTCAGGGGACCTAGTCCCTACGAGCAGTACTTC. This gives the protein CASRNLVPQLRGPSPYEQYF.